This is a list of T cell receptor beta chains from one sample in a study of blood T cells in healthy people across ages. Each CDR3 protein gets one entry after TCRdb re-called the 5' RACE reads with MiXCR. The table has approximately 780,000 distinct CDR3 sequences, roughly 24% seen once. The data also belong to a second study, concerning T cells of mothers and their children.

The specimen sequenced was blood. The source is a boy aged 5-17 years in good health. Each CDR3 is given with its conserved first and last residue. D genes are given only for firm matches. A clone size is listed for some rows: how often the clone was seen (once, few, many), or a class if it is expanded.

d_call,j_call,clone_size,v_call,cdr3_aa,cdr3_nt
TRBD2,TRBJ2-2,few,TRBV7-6,CASSFGTSGGDGGELFF,TGTGCCAGCAGCTTTGGGACTAGCGGGGGAGATGGCGGGGAGCTGTTTTTT
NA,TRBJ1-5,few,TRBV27,CASSSGGGEPQHF,TGTGCCAGCAGTTCGGGCGGGGGAGAGCCCCAGCATTTT
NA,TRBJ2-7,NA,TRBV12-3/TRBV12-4,CASSLELASYEQYF,TGTGCCAGCAGTTTAGAACTAGCTTCCTACGAGCAGTACTTC
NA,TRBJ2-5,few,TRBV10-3,CAISEPLPGGETQYF,TGTGCCATCAGTGAGCCCCTACCCGGTGGAGAGACCCAGTACTTC
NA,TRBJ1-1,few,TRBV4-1,CASSQGAQLYSEAFF,TGCGCCAGCAGCCAAGGCGCTCAACTATACTCTGAAGCTTTCTTT
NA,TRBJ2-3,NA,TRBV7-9,CAGSSSTDTQYF,TGTGCCGGCAGTTCCAGCACAGATACGCAGTATTTT
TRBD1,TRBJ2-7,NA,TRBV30,CAWSVRARGHEQYF,TGTGCCTGGAGTGTAAGAGCTAGGGGGCACGAGCAGTACTTC
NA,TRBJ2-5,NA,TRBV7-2,CASSLAGGDRSETQYF,TGTGCCAGCAGCTTAGCGGGAGGGGACAGGTCAGAGACCCAGTACTTC
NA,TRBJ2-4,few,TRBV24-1,CATTDTDNIQYF,TGTGCCACCACAGACACCGATAACATTCAGTACTTC
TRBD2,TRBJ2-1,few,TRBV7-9,CASSLLLAGYNEQFF,TGTGCCAGCAGCTTATTACTAGCGGGGTACAATGAGCAGTTCTTC
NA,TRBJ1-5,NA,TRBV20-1,CSASGPARPWESNQPQHF,TGCAGTGCTAGTGGTCCGGCCAGGCCCTGGGAAAGCAATCAGCCCCAGCATTTT
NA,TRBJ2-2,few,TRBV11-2,CASSSDTYTGELFF,TGTGCCAGCAGCTCGGACACCTACACCGGGGAGCTGTTTTTT
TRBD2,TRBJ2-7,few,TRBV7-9,CASSLPSELASHEQYF,TGTGCCAGCAGCTTACCCTCCGAACTAGCGTCACACGAGCAGTACTTC
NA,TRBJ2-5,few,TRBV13,CASSLMGGGLQETQYF,TGTGCCAGCAGCTTAATGGGCGGGGGCCTCCAAGAGACCCAGTACTTC
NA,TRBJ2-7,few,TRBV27,CASSLTEGEQYF,TGTGCCAGCAGTTTGACCGAGGGCGAGCAGTACTTC
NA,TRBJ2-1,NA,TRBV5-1,CASSFPLGNEQFF,TGCGCCAGCAGCTTTCCACTAGGCAATGAGCAGTTCTTC
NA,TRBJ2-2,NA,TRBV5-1,CASSLSVNTGELFF,TGCGCCAGCAGCTTATCAGTGAACACCGGGGAGCTGTTTTTT
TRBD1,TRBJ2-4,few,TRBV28,CASRTTGGSAKNIQYF,TGTGCCAGCAGAACAACAGGGGGCTCAGCCAAAAACATTCAGTACTTC
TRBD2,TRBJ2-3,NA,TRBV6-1,CASSLAGGQSGSADTQYF,TGTGCCAGCAGCCTTGCGGGGGGGCAGTCTGGAAGTGCAGATACGCAGTATTTT
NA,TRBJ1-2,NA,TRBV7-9,CASSLFPQDYGYTF,TGTGCCAGCAGCTTATTCCCCCAAGACTATGGCTACACCTTC
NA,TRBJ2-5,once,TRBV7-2,CASSSETGFQKDIF,TGTGCCAGCAGCTCGGAGACAGGTTTCCAAAAAGATATCTTC
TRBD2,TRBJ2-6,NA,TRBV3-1,CASSQSSGGPSGANVLTF,TGTGCCAGCAGCCAATCTAGCGGGGGCCCCTCTGGGGCCAACGTCCTGACTTTC
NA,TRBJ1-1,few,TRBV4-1,CASSQEVRIGGTEAFF,TGCGCCAGCAGCCAAGAAGTGCGGATTGGGGGAACTGAAGCTTTCTTT
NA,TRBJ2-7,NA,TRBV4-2,CASSQKDQGSYEQYF,TGTGCCAGCAGCCAGAAGGACCAGGGCTCCTACGAGCAGTACTTC
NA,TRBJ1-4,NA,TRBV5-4,CASSLFGRTIATNEKLFF,TGTGCCAGCAGCTTGTTTGGACGTACTATTGCAACTAATGAAAAACTGTTTTTT
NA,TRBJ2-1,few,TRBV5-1,CASSFAGQNEQFF,TGCGCCAGCAGCTTCGCTGGACAGAATGAGCAGTTCTTC
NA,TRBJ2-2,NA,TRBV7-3,CASKRGANTGELFF,TGTGCCAGCAAGCGTGGCGCAAACACCGGGGAGCTGTTTTTT
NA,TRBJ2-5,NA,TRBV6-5,CASSYSSWERETQYF,TGTGCCAGCAGTTACTCAAGTTGGGAGAGGGAGACCCAGTACTTC
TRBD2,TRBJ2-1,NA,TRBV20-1,CSAREGSGVSYNEQFF,TGCAGTGCTAGAGAGGGAAGCGGGGTTTCCTACAATGAGCAGTTCTTC
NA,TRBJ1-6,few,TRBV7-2,CASSSTYGAGDSPLHF,TGTGCCAGCAGCTCGACTTACGGGGCTGGGGATTCACCCCTCCACTTT
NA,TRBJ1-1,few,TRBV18,CASSPLEGAYRNTEAFF,TGTGCCAGCTCTCCTTTGGAAGGGGCTTATCGGAACACTGAAGCTTTCTTT
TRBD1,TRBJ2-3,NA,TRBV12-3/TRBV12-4,CASSPQGAGTDTQYF,TGTGCCAGCAGTCCACAGGGGGCCGGCACAGATACGCAGTATTTT
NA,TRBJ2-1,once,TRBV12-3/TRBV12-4,CASSLEAKGIGNEQFF,TGTGCCAGCAGTTTAGAGGCCAAGGGGATAGGCAATGAGCAGTTCTTC
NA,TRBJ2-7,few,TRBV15,CATSRDRTPVSYEQYF,TGTGCCACCAGCAGAGATCGGACTCCGGTCTCCTACGAGCAGTACTTC
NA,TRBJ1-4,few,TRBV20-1,CSARDRDSAAEKLFF,TGCAGTGCTAGAGATAGAGACAGCGCAGCTGAAAAACTGTTTTTT
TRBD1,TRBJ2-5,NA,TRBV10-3,CAIRPDRSSETQYF,TGTGCCATACGGCCGGACAGGTCGTCGGAGACCCAGTACTTC
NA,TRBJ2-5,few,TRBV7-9,CASSPNRLGWGQTQYF,TGTGCCAGCAGCCCCAACCGCCTGGGGTGGGGACAGACCCAGTACTTC
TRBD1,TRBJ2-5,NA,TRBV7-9,CASSLDRDPQETQYF,TGTGCCAGCAGCTTGGACAGGGATCCTCAAGAGACCCAGTACTTC
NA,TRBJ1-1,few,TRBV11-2,CASSRGGLLVTEVFF,TGTGCCAGCAGCCGAGGGGGGTTGTTGGTCACTGAAGTTTTCTTT
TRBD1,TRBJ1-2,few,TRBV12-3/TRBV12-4,CASSWDRGDGYTF,TGTGCCAGCAGCTGGGACAGGGGAGATGGCTACACCTTC
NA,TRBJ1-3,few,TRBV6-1,CASSESRPTSGNTIYF,TGTGCCAGCAGTGAATCTCGGCCGACCTCTGGAAACACCATATATTTT
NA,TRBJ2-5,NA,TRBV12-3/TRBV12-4,CVSSSPRAQGRETQYF,TGTGTCAGCAGTTCCCCCCGTGCCCAGGGAAGAGAGACCCAGTACTTC